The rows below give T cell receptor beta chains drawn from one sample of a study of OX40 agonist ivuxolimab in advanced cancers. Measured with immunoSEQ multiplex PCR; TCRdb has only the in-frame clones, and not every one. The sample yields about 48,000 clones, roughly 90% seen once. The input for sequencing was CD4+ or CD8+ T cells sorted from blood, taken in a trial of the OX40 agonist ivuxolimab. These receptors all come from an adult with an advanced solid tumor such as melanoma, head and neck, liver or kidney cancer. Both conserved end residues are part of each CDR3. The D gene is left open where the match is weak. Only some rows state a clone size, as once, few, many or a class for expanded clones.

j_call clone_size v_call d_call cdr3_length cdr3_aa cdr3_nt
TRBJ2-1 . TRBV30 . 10 CTSEPGEQFF TGTACCTCCGAGCCGGGTGAGCAGTTCTTC
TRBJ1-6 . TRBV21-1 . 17 CASSPQGQGWGNSPLHF TGTGCCAGCAGCCCCCAGGGACAGGGTTGGGGTAATTCACCCCTCCACTTT
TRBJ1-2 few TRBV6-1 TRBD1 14 CASSLGTGGDGYTF TGTGCCAGCAGCCTTGGGACAGGGGGAGATGGCTACACCTTC
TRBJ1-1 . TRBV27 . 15 CASSLSAVSNTEAFF TGTGCCAGCAGTTTATCTGCGGTATCGAACACTGAAGCTTTCTTT
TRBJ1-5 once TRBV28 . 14 CASHLKISNQPQHF TGTGCCAGTCATCTCAAGATCTCCAATCAGCCCCAGCATTTT
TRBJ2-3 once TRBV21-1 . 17 CASSKGGAAPSTDTQYF TGTGCCAGCAGCAAAGGGGGGGCAGCCCCTAGCACAGATACGCAGTATTTT
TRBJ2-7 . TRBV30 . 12 CAWNPGPDEQYF TGTGCCTGGAATCCAGGGCCGGACGAGCAGTACTTC
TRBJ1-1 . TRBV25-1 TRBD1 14 CASSRQGLNTEAFF TGTGCCAGCAGTCGACAGGGCTTGAACACTGAAGCTTTCTTT
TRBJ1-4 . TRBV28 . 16 CASSSNPGYENEKLFF TGTGCCAGCAGTTCCAACCCAGGGTATGAAAATGAAAAACTGTTTTTT
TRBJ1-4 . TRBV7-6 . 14 CASSLTARVEKLFF TGTGCCAGCAGCTTAACCGCGAGGGTTGAAAAACTGTTTTTT
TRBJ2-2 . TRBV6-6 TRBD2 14 CASKAGGNTGELFF TGTGCCAGCAAGGCGGGGGGAAACACCGGGGAGCTGTTTTTT
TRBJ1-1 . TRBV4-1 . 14 CASSHKEGDTEAFF TGCGCCAGCAGCCACAAAGAAGGAGACACTGAAGCTTTCTTT
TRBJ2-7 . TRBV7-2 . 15 CASSEGRDIPYEQYF TGTGCCAGCAGCGAGGGCCGGGACATACCCTACGAGCAGTACTTC
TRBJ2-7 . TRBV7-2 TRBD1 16 CASSSPTGTGHYEQYF TGTGCCAGCAGCTCGCCGACCGGGACAGGGCACTACGAGCAGTACTTC
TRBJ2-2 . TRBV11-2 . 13 CASSSALNLELFF TGTGCCAGCAGCTCCGCCTTGAACCTTGAGCTGTTTTTT
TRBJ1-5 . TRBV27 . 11 CASGYGQPQHF TGTGCCAGCGGATACGGTCAGCCCCAGCATTTT
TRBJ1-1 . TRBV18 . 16 CASSPPVDSMNTEAFF TGTGCCAGCTCACCACCGGTGGACAGCATGAACACTGAAGCTTTCTTT
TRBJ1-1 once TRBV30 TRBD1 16 CAWSRLYRGGNTEAFF TGTGCCTGGAGTCGGTTATACAGGGGGGGTAACACTGAAGCTTTCTTT
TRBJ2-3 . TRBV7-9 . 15 CASTGWDNDRNTQYF TGTGCCAGCACCGGTTGGGACAATGATAGAAATACGCAGTATTTT
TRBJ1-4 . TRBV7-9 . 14 CASSFGSTNEKLFF TGTGCCAGCAGCTTCGGCTCGACTAATGAAAAACTGTTTTTT
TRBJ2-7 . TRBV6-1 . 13 CASSEGGPYEQYF TGTGCCAGCAGTGAGGGCGGGCCCTACGAGCAGTACTTC
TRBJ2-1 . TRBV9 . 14 CASSDGYSGNEQFF TGTGCCAGCAGCGACGGGTATTCCGGGAATGAGCAGTTCTTC
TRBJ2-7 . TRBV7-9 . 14 CASSLVGPTYEQYF TGTGCCAGCAGCCTTGTGGGTCCAACCTACGAGCAGTACTTC
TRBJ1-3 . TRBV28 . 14 CASSHRAFGNTIYF TGTGCCAGCAGTCATAGGGCATTTGGAAACACCATATATTTT
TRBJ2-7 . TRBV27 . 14 CASSYSGDFYEQYF TGTGCCAGCAGTTATAGCGGAGATTTTTACGAGCAGTACTTC
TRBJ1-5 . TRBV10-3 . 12 CAISELNQPQHF TGTGCCATCAGTGAGCTGAATCAGCCCCAGCATTTT
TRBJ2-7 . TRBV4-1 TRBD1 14 CASSPDRGAYEQYF TGCGCCAGCAGCCCTGACAGGGGGGCATACGAGCAGTACTTC
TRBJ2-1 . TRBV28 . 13 CASSLLGPGEQFF TGTGCCAGCAGTTTATTGGGTCCGGGAGAGCAGTTCTTC
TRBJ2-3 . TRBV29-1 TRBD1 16 CSVEGQGAPRGDTQYF TGCAGCGTTGAGGGACAGGGGGCCCCTCGGGGAGATACGCAGTATTTT
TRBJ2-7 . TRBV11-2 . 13 CASSLSQGSEQYF TGTGCCAGCAGCTTATCCCAGGGGTCCGAGCAGTACTTC
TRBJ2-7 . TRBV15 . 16 CATSTAARSDDYEQYF TGTGCCACCAGCACCGCCGCTCGGTCAGATGACTACGAGCAGTACTTC
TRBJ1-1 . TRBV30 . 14 CAWRVEGFSTEAFF TGTGCCTGGAGGGTAGAGGGGTTTTCCACTGAAGCTTTCTTT
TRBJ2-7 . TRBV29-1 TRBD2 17 CSVVRAGGLLFSYEQYF TGCAGCGTCGTCCGTGCGGGGGGCCTACTCTTCTCCTACGAGCAGTACTTC
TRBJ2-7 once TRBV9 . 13 CASSPRILDEQYF TGTGCCAGCAGCCCCCGAATCCTCGACGAGCAGTACTTC
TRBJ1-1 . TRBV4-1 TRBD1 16 CASSQEVGTGGSEAFF TGCGCCAGCAGCCAAGAAGTCGGCACAGGGGGCAGTGAAGCTTTCTTT
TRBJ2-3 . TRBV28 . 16 CASTIFRDRGIDTQYF TGTGCCAGCACCATTTTCCGGGACCGGGGCATAGATACGCAGTATTTT
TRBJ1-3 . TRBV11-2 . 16 CASSLDSIEGGNTIYF TGTGCCAGCAGCTTAGATAGCATCGAGGGTGGAAACACCATATATTTT
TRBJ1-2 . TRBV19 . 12 CATEGEYTGYTF TGTGCCACCGAGGGGGAGTACACAGGCTACACCTTC
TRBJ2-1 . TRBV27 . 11 CASRTHNEQFF TGTGCCAGCCGGACCCACAATGAGCAGTTCTTC
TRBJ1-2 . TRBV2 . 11 CASSQAGIGTF TGTGCCAGCAGCCAAGCCGGGATTGGGACCTTC
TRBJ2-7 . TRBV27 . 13 CASRRSRGDEQYF TGTGCCAGCAGGAGATCTCGTGGCGACGAGCAGTACTTC
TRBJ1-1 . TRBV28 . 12 CASNYRNTEAFF TGTGCCAGCAATTACAGGAACACTGAAGCTTTCTTT
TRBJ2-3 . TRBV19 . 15 CASSIQGTLTDTQYF TGTGCCAGTAGTATACAGGGGACCCTCACAGATACGCAGTATTTT
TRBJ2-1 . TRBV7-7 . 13 CASSLVADNEQFF TGTGCTAGCAGCTTAGTAGCGGACAATGAGCAGTTCTTC
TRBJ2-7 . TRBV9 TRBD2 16 CASSASSGGDSYEQYF TGTGCCAGCAGCGCTTCTAGCGGGGGGGACTCCTACGAGCAGTACTTC
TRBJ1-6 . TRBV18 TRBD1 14 CASYDGQVNSPLHF TGTGCCAGCTATGATGGACAGGTGAATTCACCCCTCCACTTT
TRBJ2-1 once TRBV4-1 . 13 CASSPPLNNEQFF TGCGCCAGCAGCCCACCTCTTAACAATGAGCAGTTCTTC
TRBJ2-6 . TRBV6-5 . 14 CASSYSSGANVLTF TGTGCCAGCAGTTACTCTTCGGGGGCCAACGTCCTGACTTTC
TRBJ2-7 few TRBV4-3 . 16 CASSQEALDRKYEQYF TGCGCCAGCAGCCAAGAGGCGCTGGACAGAAAATACGAGCAGTACTTC